This T cell receptor (beta chain) comes out of a study of T cells in Graves' hyperthyroidism and ophthalmopathy. Overall study context: At initial diagnosis, before any treatment had begun, peripheral blood was obtained. General study findings and limits: The authors' 13 V-J model separated ophthalmopathy from stable hyperthyroidism.

TCR beta CDR3 regions were amplified from RNA transcripts. The TCR CDR3 was amplified in a first-round RT-PCR using the HTBI primer set. MiXCR was run by TCRdb on the multiplex PCR reads, yielding one entry per CDR3 protein. The table has around 250,000 distinct CDR3 sequences, less than 20% seen once. This clonotype has ten or more counts. Its antigen is undetermined. CDR3 length: 17 amino acids. Germline V gene lookup returns CDR1 KGHSH and CDR2 LQKENI. Between the trimmed V and J ends, which lost 6 bases and 0 bases, there was a span of 18 bases. It was uncontrolled infection, other autoimmune disease, pregnancy or lactation that excluded patients. Clinical symptoms, serum thyroxine, TRAb, thyroid ultrasound and orbital computed tomography established diagnosis.

The rearrangement uses TRBV18 and TRBJ2-1; tentatively, D is TRBD2 (6 bases). Sequenced sample: blood. The clonotype comes from a woman between 18 and 29 years old with Graves' ophthalmopathy. The CDR3 DNA reads TGTGCCAGCTCCCAACCCCCGAGACTAGGCTCCTACAATGAGCAGTTCTTC. Protein sequence: CASSQPPRLGSYNEQFF.